This entry features one T cell receptor (beta chain) sequence. Its antigen is unidentified. The sample originates from a study of post-analysis software for immune sequencing data. The overall study: The disease courses spanned relapsing-remitting, secondary progressive and progressive-relapsing forms of multiple sclerosis.

Findings of the study overall: Strong same-batch co-clustering of samples appeared with F measure clustering. The five TRBV segments detected at higher frequency in patients than in controls included TRBV5-6, TRBV5-1 and TRBV20-1.

The V segment lost 0 bases and the J segment 4 bases; nucleotides outside the gene matches: 6. The V gene's germline CDR1 is SGHRS and CDR2 YFSETQ. This CDR3 comprises 16 residues. Included in the TCR beta cDNA libraries were unique molecular identifiers. MiXCR was run by TCRdb on the PCR reads, yielding one entry per CDR3 protein. The sample has approximately 630,000 distinct CDR3 sequences, over 45% seen once. The chain couples TRBV5-1 to TRBJ1-4; 7 bases map to TRBD1. The sequenced material came from blood. This receptor was taken from a girl aged 2 to 9 with multiple sclerosis. The CDR3 here is CASSLVGDRLNEKLFF. The CDR3 nucleotides read TGCGCCAGCAGCTTGGTCGGGGACAGACTTAATGAAAAACTGTTTTTT.